This T cell receptor (beta chain) originates from a study of blood T cell repertoires in COVID-19. Per germline, CDR1 LNHDA and CDR2 SQIVND (reference sequence). There are 14 residues in the CDR3. After removal of 6 bases from V and 5 bases from J, the junction contained 7 bases not matched to a gene. Some clones are missing from TCRdb's copy, which holds only in-frame ones; the method was immunoSEQ multiplex PCR. The sample has some 51,000 clones, 85% to 95% seen once; the top ten hold 3% to 3.5%. The clonotype was recovered from a man aged 50 to 60 with acute or convalescent COVID-19. The sequenced sample was peripheral blood. The rearrangement links TRBV19 to TRBJ2-3, with 8 nucleotides matching TRBD1. CDR3 loop: CASRNDRGRDTQYF. CDR3 bases: TGTGCCAGTAGAAACGACAGGGGCAGAGATACGCAGTATTTT.